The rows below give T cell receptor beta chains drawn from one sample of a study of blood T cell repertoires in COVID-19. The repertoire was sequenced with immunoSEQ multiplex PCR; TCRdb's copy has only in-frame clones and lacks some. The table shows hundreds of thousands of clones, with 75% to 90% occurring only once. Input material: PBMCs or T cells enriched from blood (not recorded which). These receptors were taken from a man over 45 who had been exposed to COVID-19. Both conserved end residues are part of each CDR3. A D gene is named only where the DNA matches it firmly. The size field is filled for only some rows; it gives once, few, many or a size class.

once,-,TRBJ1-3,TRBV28,TGTGCCAGTCTCGCGGTAGCTGGAAACACCATATATTTT,CASLAVAGNTIYF
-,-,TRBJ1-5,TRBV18,TGTGCCAGCTCACCAGCTTCAGGGATCAATCAGCCCCAGCATTTT,CASSPASGINQPQHF
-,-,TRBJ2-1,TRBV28,TGTGCCAGCCATTCCGGGACAAACTACAATGAGCAGTTCTTC,CASHSGTNYNEQFF
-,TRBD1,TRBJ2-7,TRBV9,TGTGCCAGCAGCCCCTCCGGGACAGGGTTTGTCGAGCAGTACTTC,CASSPSGTGFVEQYF
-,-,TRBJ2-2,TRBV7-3,TGTGCCAGCAGCTTAAGGGGCCCGGGCACCGGGGAGCTGTTTTTT,CASSLRGPGTGELFF
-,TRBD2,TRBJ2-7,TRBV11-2,TGTGCCAGCAGCTTGCGGGGGAAGGTTGGGTACGAGCAGTACTTC,CASSLRGKVGYEQYF
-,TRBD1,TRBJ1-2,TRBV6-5,TGTGCCAGCAGAGACAGGGGGTCTAACTATGGCTACACCTTC,CASRDRGSNYGYTF
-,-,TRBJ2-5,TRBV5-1,TGCGCCAGCAGCTTGGGGCTAGTGGGGCTAACCCAGTACTTC,CASSLGLVGLTQYF
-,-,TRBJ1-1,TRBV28,TGTGCCAGCAGTTCCCGGACAGCCTTGAACACTGAAGCTTTCTTT,CASSSRTALNTEAFF
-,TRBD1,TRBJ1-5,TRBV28,TGTGCCAGCCGCAAAAGGGGGCACCAGCCCCAGCATTTT,CASRKRGHQPQHF
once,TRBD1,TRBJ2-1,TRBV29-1,TGCAGCGTTGAATTGGGACAGGTTTACAATGAGCAGTTCTTC,CSVELGQVYNEQFF
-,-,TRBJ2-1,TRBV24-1,TGTGCCACCAGTGGTCGCGGGCCTTACAATGAGCAGTTCTTC,CATSGRGPYNEQFF
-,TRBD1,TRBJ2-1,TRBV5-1,TGCGCCAGCAGGGGGACAGTCTCATACAATGAGCAGTTCTTC,CASRGTVSYNEQFF
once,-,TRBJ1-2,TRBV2,TGTGCCAGCAGTGATAGGACAGTCCCCTATGGCTACACCTTC,CASSDRTVPYGYTF
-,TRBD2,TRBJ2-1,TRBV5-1,TGCGCCAGCAGCTTGGCTAGCGGGGCTATAAATGAGCAGTTCTTC,CASSLASGAINEQFF
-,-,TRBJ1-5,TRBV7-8,TGTGCCAGCGGGGACACTGGCAATCAGCCCCAGCATTTT,CASGDTGNQPQHF
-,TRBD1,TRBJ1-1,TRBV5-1,TGCGCCAGCAGCTCGAGACAGGGGGCCACTGAAGCTTTCTTT,CASSSRQGATEAFF
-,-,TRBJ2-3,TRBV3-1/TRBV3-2,TGTGCCAGCAGCCCCTACCCCGGGGTTGAGGGCACAGATACGCAGTATTTT,CASSPYPGVEGTDTQYF
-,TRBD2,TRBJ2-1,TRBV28,TGTGCCAGCAGTCTAGCGGGGGCGAACAATGAGCAGTTCTTC,CASSLAGANNEQFF
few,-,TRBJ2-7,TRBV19,TGTGCCAGTAGTCGCGTACCAGGGGACGAGCAGTACTTC,CASSRVPGDEQYF
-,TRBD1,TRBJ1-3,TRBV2,TGTGCCAGCGGACCTGAGGGGGCTGCGTTTGGAAACACCATATATTTT,CASGPEGAAFGNTIYF
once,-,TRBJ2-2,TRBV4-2,TGTGCCAGCAGCCGCCAAGGGGACACCGGGGAGCTGTTTTTT,CASSRQGDTGELFF
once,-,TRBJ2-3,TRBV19,TGTGCCAGTACCTCACCCGGGACATCACTACGCGGCGGGGATACGCAGTATTTT,CASTSPGTSLRGGDTQYF